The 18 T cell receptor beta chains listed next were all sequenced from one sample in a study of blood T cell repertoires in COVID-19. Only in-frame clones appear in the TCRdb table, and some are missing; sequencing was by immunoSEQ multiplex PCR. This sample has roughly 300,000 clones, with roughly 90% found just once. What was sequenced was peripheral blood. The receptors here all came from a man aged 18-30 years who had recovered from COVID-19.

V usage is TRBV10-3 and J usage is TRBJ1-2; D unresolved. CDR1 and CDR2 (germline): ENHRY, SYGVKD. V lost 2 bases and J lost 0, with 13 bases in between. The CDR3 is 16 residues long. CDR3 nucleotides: TGTGCCATCAGTGAGGGTTCAGGCCGAGCTAACTATGGCTACACCTTC. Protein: CAISEGSGRANYGYTF.

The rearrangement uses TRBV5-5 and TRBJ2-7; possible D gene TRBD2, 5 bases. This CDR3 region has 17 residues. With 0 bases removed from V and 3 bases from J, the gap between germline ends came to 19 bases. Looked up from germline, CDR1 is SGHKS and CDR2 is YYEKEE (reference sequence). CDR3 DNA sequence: TGTGCCAGCAGCTTGGCGATGCAGCTTGGAGGAATCTACGAGCAGTACTTC. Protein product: CASSLAMQLGGIYEQYF.

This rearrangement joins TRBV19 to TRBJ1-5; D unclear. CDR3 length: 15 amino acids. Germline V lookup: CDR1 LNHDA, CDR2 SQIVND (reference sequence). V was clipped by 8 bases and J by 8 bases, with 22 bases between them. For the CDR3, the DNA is TGTGCCAGTGGGGAGGGTTTGGGCAGCACGAAGCCCCAGCATTTT. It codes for CASGEGLGSTKPQHF. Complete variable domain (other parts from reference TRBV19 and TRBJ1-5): DGGITQSPKYLFRKEGQNVTLSCEQNLNHDAMYWYRQDPGQGLRLIYYSQIVNDFQKGDIAEGYSVSREKKESFPLTVTSAQKNPTAFYLCASGEGLGSTKPQHFGDGTRLSIL.

The CDR3 protein is CASSYPIRGLNQPQHF. The CDR3 DNA reads TGTGCCAGCAGTTACCCGATTAGGGGGCTCAATCAGCCCCAGCATTTT. V is TRBV6-2 or TRBV6-3 and J is TRBJ1-5; TRBD1 matches at 7 bases. V lost 2 bases and J lost 3; bases outside the gene matches: 7. Germline loops: CDR1 MNHEY, CDR2 SVGEGT. This CDR3 spans 16 amino acids.

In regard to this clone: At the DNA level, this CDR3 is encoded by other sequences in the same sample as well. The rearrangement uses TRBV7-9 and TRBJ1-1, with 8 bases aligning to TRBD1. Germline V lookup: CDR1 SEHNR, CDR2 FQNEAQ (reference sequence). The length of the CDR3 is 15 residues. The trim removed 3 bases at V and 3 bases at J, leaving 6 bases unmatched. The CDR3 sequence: CASSLAQGADTEAFF. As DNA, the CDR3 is TGTGCCAGCAGCTTGGCTCAGGGGGCGGACACTGAAGCTTTCTTT.

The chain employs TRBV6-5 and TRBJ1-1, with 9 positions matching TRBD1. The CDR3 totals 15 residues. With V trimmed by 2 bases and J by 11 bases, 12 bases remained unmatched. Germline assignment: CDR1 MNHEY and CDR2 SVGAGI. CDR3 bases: TGTGCCAGCAGTTACGCCGGGACAGGGAAGGAGGAGGCTTTCTTT. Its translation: CASSYAGTGKEEAFF.

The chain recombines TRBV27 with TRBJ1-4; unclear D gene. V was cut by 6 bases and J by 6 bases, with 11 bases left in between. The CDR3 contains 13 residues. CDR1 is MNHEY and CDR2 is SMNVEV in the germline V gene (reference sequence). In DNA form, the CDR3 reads TGTGCCAGCAGAAGGTGGAGCGATGAAAAACTGTTTTTT. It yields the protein CASRRWSDEKLFF.

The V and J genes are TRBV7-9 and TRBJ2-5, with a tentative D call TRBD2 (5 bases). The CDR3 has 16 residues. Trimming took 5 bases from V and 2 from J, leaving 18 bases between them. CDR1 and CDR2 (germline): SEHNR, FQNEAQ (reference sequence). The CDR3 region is CASSPFASGIQETQYF. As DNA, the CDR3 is TGTGCCAGCAGCCCATTTGCGTCGGGGATACAAGAGACCCAGTACTTC.

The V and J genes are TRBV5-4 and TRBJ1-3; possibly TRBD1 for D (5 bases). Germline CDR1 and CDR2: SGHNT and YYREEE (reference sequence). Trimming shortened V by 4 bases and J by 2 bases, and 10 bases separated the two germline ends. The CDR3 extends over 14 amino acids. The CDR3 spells CASSPGGAGNTIYF. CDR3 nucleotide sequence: TGTGCCAGCAGCCCCGGAGGGGCTGGAAACACCATATATTTT.

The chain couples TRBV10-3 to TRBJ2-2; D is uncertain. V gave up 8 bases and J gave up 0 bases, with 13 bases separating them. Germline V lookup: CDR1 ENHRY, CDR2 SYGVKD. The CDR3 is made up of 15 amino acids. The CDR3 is CAIAAPQSNTGELFF. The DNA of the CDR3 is TGTGCCATCGCCGCGCCCCAATCGAACACCGGGGAGCTGTTTTTT.

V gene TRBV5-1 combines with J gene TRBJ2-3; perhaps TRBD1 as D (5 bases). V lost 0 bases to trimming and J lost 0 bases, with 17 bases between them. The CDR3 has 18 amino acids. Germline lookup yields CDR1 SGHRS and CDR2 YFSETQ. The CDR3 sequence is CASSLDPQGHPSTDTQYF. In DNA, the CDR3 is TGCGCCAGCAGCTTGGACCCGCAGGGTCATCCTAGCACAGATACGCAGTATTTT. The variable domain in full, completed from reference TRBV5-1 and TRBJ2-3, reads KAGVTQTPRYLIKTRGQQVTLSCSPISGHRSVSWYQQTPGQGLQFLFEYFSETQRNKGNFPGRFSGRQFSNSRSEMNVSTLELGDSALYLCASSLDPQGHPSTDTQYFGPGTRLTVL.

CDR3 sequence (DNA): TGTGCCAGCTCACCCCCAGCTCAGGACACTGAAGCTTTCTTT. Its protein is CASSPPAQDTEAFF. V is TRBV18 and J is TRBJ1-1; D gene ambiguous. Germline V gene lookup returns CDR1 KGHSH and CDR2 LQKENI. CDR3 size: 14 residues. The ends were cut back, 3 bases at V and 3 bases at J, with 11 bases in the middle.

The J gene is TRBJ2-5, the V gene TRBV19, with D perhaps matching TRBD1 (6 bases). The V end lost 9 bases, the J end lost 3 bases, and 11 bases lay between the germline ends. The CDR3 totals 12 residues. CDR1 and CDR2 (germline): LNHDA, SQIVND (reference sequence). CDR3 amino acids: CASRNREETQYF. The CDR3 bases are TGTGCCAGCCGTAACAGGGAAGAGACCCAGTACTTC. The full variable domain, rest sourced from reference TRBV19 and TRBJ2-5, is DGGITQSPKYLFRKEGQNVTLSCEQNLNHDAMYWYRQDPGQGLRLIYYSQIVNDFQKGDIAEGYSVSREKKESFPLTVTSAQKNPTAFYLCASRNREETQYFGPGTRLLVL.

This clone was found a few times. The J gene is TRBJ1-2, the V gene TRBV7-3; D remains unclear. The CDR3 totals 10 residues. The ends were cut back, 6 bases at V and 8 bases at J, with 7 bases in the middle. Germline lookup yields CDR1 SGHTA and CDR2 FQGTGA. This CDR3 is CASSPPGYTF. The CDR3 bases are TGTGCCAGCAGTCCCCCAGGCTACACCTTC.

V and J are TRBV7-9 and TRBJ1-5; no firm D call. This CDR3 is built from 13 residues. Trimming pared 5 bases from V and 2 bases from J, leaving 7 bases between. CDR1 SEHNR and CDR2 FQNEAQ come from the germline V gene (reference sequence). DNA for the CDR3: TGTGCCAGCAGCGGCGGGGGCAATCAGCCCCAGCATTTT. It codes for CASSGGGNQPQHF. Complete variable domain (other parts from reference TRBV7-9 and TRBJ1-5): DTGVSQNPRHKITKRGQNVTFRCDPISEHNRLYWYRQTLGQGPEFLTYFQNEAQLEKSRLLSDRFSAERPKGSFSTLEIQRTEQGDSAMYLCASSGGGNQPQHFGDGTRLSIL.

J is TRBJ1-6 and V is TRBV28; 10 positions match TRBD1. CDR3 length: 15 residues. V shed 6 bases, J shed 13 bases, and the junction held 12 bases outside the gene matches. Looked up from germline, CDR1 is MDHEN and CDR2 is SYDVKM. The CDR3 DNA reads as TGTGCCAGCAGCTTTTCCGACAGGGGGCTCATCCCCCTCCACTTT. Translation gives CASSFSDRGLIPLHF.

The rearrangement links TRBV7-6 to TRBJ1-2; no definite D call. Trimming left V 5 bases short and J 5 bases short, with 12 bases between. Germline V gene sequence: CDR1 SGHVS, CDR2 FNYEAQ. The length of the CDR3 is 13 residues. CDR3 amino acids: CASSAAYGYGYTF. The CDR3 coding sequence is TGTGCCAGCAGCGCGGCCTACGGGTATGGCTACACCTTC.

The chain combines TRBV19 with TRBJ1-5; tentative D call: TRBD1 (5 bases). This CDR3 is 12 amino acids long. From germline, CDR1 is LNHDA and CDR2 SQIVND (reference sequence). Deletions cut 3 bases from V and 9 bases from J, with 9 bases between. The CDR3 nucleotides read TGTGCCAGTAGTATCCAGGGTATGCCCCAGCATTTT. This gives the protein CASSIQGMPQHF.